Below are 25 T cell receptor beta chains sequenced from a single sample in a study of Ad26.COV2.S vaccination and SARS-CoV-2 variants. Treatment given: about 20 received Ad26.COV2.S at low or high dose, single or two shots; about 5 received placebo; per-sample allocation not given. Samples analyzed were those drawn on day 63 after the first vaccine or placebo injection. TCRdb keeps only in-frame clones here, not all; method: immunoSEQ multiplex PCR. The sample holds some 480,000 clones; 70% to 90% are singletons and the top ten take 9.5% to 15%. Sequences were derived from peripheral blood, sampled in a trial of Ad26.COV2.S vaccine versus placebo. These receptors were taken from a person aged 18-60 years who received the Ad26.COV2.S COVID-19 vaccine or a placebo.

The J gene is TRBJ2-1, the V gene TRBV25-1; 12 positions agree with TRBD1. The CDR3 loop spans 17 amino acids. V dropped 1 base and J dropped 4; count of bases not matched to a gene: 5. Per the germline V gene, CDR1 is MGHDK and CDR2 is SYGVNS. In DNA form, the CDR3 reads TGTGCCAGCAGTGAATCCCCGGGACAGGGGGCGTACAATGAGCAGTTCTTC. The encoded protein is CASSESPGQGAYNEQFF.

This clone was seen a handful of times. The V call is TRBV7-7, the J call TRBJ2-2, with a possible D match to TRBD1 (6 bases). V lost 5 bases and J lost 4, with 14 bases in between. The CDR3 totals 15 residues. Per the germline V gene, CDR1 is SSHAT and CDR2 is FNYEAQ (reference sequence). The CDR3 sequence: CASSPGQVITGELFF. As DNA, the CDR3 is TGTGCCAGCAGCCCGGGACAAGTTATCACCGGGGAGCTGTTTTTT.

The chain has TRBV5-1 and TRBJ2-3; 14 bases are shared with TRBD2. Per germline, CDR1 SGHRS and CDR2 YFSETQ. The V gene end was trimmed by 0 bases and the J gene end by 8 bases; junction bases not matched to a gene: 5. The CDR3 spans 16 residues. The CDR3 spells CASSLDGTSGRTTQYF. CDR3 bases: TGCGCCAGCAGCTTGGACGGGACTAGCGGGAGAACTACGCAGTATTTT.

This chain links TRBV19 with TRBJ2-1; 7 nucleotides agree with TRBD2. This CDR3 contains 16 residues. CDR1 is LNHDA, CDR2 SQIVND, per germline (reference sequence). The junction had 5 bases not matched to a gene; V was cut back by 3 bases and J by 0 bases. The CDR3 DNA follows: TGTGCCAGTAGTATTGGGTCGGGAGGCTCCTACAATGAGCAGTTCTTC. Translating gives CASSIGSGGSYNEQFF.

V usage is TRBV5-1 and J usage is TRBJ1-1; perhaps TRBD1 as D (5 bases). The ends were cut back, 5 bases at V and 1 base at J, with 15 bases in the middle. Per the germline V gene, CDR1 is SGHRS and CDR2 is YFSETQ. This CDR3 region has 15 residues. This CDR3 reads CASSRDGRTNTEAFF. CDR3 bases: TGCGCCAGCAGTCGGGACGGCAGAACGAACACTGAAGCTTTCTTT. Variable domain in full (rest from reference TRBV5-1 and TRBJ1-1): KAGVTQTPRYLIKTRGQQVTLSCSPISGHRSVSWYQQTPGQGLQFLFEYFSETQRNKGNFPGRFSGRQFSNSRSEMNVSTLELGDSALYLCASSRDGRTNTEAFFGQGTRLTVV.

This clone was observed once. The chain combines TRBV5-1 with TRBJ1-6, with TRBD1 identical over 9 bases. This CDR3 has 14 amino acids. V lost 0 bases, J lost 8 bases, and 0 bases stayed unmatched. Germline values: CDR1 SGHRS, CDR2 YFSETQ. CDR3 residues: CASSLGTGDSPLHF. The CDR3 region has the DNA TGCGCCAGCAGCTTGGGGACAGGGGATTCACCCCTCCACTTT.

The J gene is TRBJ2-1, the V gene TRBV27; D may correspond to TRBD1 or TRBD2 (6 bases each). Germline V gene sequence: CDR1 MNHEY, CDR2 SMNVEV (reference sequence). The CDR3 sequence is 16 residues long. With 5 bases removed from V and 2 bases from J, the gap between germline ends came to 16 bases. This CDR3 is CASSLGASEPYNEQFF. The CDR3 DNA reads TGTGCCAGCAGTCTGGGGGCTAGCGAACCCTACAATGAGCAGTTCTTC.

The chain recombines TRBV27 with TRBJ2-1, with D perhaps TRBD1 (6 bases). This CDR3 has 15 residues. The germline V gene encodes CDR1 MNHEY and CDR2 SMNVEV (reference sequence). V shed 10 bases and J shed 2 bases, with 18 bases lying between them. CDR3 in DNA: TGTGCCACCCACGAAGGACAGTCGGCCTACAATGAGCAGTTCTTC. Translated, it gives CATHEGQSAYNEQFF.

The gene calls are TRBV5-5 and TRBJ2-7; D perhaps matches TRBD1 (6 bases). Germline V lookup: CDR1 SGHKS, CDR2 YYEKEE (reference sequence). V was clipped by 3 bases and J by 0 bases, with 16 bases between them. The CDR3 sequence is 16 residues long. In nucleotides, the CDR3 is TGTGCCAGCAGCTCGCCAAACCCGACAGGCTCCTACGAGCAGTACTTC. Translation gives CASSSPNPTGSYEQYF.

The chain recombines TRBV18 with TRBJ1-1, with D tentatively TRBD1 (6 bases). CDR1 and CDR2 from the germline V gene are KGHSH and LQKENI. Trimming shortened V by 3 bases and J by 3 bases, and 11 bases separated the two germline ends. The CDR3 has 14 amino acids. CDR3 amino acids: CASSPTRGYTEAFF. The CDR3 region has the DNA TGTGCCAGCTCACCGACAAGGGGGTACACTGAAGCTTTCTTT.

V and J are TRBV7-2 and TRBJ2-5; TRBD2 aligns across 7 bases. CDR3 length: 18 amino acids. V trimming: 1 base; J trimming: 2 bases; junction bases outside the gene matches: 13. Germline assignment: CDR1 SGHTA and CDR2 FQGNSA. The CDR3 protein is CASSLVRLAKMGQETQYF. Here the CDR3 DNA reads TGTGCCAGCAGCTTAGTCCGACTAGCCAAGATGGGGCAAGAGACCCAGTACTTC.

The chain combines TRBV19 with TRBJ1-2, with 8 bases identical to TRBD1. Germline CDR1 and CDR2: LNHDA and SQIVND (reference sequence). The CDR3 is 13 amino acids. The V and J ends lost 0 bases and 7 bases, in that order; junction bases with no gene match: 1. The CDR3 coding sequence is TGTGCCAGTAGTATAGAAGGACAGGGTGGCTACACCTTC. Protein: CASSIEGQGGYTF.

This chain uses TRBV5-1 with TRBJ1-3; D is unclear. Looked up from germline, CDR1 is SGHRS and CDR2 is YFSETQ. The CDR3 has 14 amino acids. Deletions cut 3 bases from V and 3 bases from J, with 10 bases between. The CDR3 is CASSSKGGGNTIYF. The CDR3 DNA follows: TGCGCCAGCAGCTCGAAGGGAGGTGGAAACACCATATATTTT.

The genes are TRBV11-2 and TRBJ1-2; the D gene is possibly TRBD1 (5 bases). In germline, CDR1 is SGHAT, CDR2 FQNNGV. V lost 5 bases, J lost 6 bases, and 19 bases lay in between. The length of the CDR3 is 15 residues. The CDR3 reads CASSQIGLGDNGYTF. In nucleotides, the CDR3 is TGTGCCAGCAGCCAGATTGGGCTAGGGGATAATGGCTACACCTTC.

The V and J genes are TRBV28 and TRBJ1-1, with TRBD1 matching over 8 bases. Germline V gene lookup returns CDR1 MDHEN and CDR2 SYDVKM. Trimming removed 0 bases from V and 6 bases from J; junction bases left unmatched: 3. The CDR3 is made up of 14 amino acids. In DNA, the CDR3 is TGTGCCAGCAGTTTATGGGACAGGGCTTCTGAAGCTTTCTTT. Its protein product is CASSLWDRASEAFF.

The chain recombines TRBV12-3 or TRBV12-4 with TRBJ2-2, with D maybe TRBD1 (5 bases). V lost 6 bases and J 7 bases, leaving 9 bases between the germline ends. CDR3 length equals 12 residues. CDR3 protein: CASRPGLGELFF. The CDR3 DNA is TGTGCCAGCAGACCAGGGCTCGGGGAGCTGTTTTTT.

CDR3 sequence: CATSDLGVKNTGELFF. CDR3 coding DNA: TGTGCCACCAGTGATTTAGGAGTGAAGAACACCGGGGAGCTGTTTTTT. The V call is TRBV24-1, the J call TRBJ2-2; no definite D call. CDR3 length equals 16 residues. Germline CDR1 KGHDR, CDR2 SFDVKD. V dropped 1 base and J dropped 1 base, with 9 bases sitting between them.

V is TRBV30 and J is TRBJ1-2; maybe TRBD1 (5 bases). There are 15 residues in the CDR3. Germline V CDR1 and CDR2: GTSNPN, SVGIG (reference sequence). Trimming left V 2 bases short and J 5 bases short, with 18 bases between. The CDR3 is CAWSLQQVALYGYTF. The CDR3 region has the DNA TGTGCCTGGAGTCTACAACAGGTCGCCCTTTATGGCTACACCTTC. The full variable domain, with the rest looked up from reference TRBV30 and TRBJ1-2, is SQTIHQWPATLVQPVGSPLSLECTVEGTSNPNLYWYRQAAGRGLQLLFYSVGIGQISSEVPQNLSASRPQDRQFILSSKKLLLSDSGFYLCAWSLQQVALYGYTFGSGTRLTVV.

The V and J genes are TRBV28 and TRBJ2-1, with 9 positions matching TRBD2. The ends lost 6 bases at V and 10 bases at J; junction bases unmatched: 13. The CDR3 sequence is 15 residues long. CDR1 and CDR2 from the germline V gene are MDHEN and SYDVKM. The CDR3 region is CASRLAGAVPEEQFF. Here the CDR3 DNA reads TGTGCCAGCAGATTAGCGGGAGCCGTCCCCGAAGAGCAGTTCTTC.

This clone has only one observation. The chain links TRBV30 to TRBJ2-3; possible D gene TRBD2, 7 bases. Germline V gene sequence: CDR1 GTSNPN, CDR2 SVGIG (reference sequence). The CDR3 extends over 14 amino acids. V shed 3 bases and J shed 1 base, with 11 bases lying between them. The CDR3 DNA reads TGTGCCTGGAGCGGGGGGCGGGGCACAGATACGCAGTATTTT. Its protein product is CAWSGGRGTDTQYF.

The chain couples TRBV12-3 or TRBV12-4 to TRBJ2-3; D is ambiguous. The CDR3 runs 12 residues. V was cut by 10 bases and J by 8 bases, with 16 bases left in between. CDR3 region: CATNPPRGTQYF. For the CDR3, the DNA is TGTGCCACCAATCCCCCCCGCGGTACGCAGTATTTT.

CDR3 bases: TGTGCCAGCAGCTCGGGACAGGGTGTTCAGCCCCAGCATTTT. This encodes CASSSGQGVQPQHF. The chain carries TRBV7-9 and TRBJ1-5, with 9 bases matching TRBD1. Germline assignment: CDR1 SEHNR and CDR2 FQNEAQ (reference sequence). The CDR3 sequence is 14 residues long. The ends lost 4 bases at V and 6 bases at J; junction bases unmatched: 4.

The CDR3 is CASSNLGAGGSEQFF. The CDR3 bases are TGTGCCAGCAGCAACCTAGGAGCGGGAGGTAGTGAGCAGTTCTTC. V and J are TRBV3-1 (or the pseudogene TRBV3-2) and TRBJ2-1; TRBD2 aligns across 9 bases. Per the germline V gene, CDR1 is LGHDT and CDR2 is YNNKEL (reference sequence). The ends lost 5 bases at V and 9 bases at J; junction bases unmatched: 11. CDR3 length: 15 amino acids.

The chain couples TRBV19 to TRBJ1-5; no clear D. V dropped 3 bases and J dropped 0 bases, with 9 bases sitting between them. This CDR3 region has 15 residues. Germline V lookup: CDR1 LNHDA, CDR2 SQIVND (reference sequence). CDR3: CASSMAAYSNQPQHF. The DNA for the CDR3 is TGTGCCAGTAGTATGGCAGCCTATAGCAATCAGCCCCAGCATTTT.

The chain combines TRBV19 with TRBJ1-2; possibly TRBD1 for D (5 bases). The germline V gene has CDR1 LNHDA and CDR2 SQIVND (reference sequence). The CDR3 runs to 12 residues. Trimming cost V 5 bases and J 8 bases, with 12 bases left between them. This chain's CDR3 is CASSAQGGGYTF. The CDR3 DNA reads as TGTGCCAGTAGTGCCCAGGGAGGAGGCTACACCTTC.